Shown below are 19 T cell receptor beta chains from a single sample sequenced in a study of Ad26.COV2.S vaccination and SARS-CoV-2 variants. Assay used: immunoSEQ multiplex PCR; TCRdb lists only in-frame clones, some missing. The data contain around 400,000 clones, 80% to 95% of them singletons. Regarding treatment: 19 received Ad26.COV2.S at low or high dose, single or two shots; about 5 received placebo; per-sample allocation not given. Each sample was drawn 63 days after the first injection (of vaccine or placebo). Sequencing was performed on peripheral blood, taken in a trial of Ad26.COV2.S vaccine versus placebo. Every receptor here comes from a person aged 18-60 years who received the Ad26.COV2.S COVID-19 vaccine or a placebo.

This rearrangement joins TRBV7-9 to TRBJ1-1; no clear D gene. V lost 5 bases and J lost 0, with 13 bases in between. The germline CDR1 and CDR2 sequences are SEHNR and FQNEAQ (reference sequence). The CDR3 sequence is 15 residues long. CDR3 amino acids: CASSPKATLNTEAFF. The DNA for the CDR3 is TGTGCCAGCAGCCCGAAGGCCACCTTGAACACTGAAGCTTTCTTT. Filled out from reference TRBV7-9 and TRBJ1-1, the complete variable domain reads DTGVSQNPRHKITKRGQNVTFRCDPISEHNRLYWYRQTLGQGPEFLTYFQNEAQLEKSRLLSDRFSAERPKGSFSTLEIQRTEQGDSAMYLCASSPKATLNTEAFFGQGTRLTVV.

CDR3 coding DNA: TGTGCCACCAGCAGAACCGGGACCCTCGGGGGTTACGAGCAGTACTTC. Translated: CATSRTGTLGGYEQYF. The chain combines TRBV15 with TRBJ2-7; tentative D call: TRBD2 (6 bases). The CDR3 sequence is 16 residues long. Per germline, CDR1 LNHNV and CDR2 YYDKDF (reference sequence). Trimming left V 2 bases short and J 4 bases short, with 18 bases between.

V is TRBV7-6 and J is TRBJ1-4; the D gene is possibly TRBD1 (6 bases). Germline CDR1 SGHVS, CDR2 FNYEAQ. This CDR3 has 12 amino acids. V lost 3 bases, J lost 15 bases, and 14 bases lay in between. This CDR3 reads CASSFFDRSVFF. The CDR3 nucleotides are TGTGCCAGCAGCTTTTTTGACAGGTCAGTGTTTTTT.

V gene TRBV7-9 combines with J gene TRBJ2-7; no clear D gene. Germline V gene lookup returns CDR1 SEHNR and CDR2 FQNEAQ (reference sequence). V lost 5 bases to trimming and J lost 4 bases, with 9 bases between them. This CDR3 is built from 12 residues. As DNA, the CDR3 is TGTGCCAGCAGCCCCCTCACGTACGAGCAGTACTTC. This translates into CASSPLTYEQYF.

The chain recombines TRBV7-9 with TRBJ1-5; 8 bases align to TRBD1. The CDR3 runs to 17 residues. V was pared by 4 bases and J by 4 bases, with 12 bases of the junction left unmatched. Per the germline V gene, CDR1 is SEHNR and CDR2 is FQNEAQ (reference sequence). The CDR3: CASSSPVGQGGNQPQHF. The CDR3 nucleotides are TGTGCCAGCAGCTCCCCCGTCGGACAGGGAGGGAATCAGCCCCAGCATTTT. The whole variable domain, remainder taken from reference TRBV7-9 and TRBJ1-5, is DTGVSQNPRHKITKRGQNVTFRCDPISEHNRLYWYRQTLGQGPEFLTYFQNEAQLEKSRLLSDRFSAERPKGSFSTLEIQRTEQGDSAMYLCASSSPVGQGGNQPQHFGDGTRLSIL.

This clone was observed once. V is TRBV19 and J is TRBJ1-6; 11 bases fit TRBD1. V trimming: 5 bases; J trimming: 6 bases; junction bases outside the gene matches: 9. This CDR3 spans 17 amino acids. Per the germline V gene, CDR1 is LNHDA and CDR2 is SQIVND (reference sequence). CDR3 coding DNA: TGTGCCAGTAGTGATGGACAGGGGGCAGCGCTTAATTCACCCCTCCACTTT. It yields the protein CASSDGQGAALNSPLHF.

J is TRBJ1-2 and V is TRBV2; 8 bases match TRBD1. The CDR3 spans 13 residues. The V gene's germline CDR1 is SNHLY and CDR2 FYNNEI. V trimming: 7 bases; J trimming: 6 bases; junction bases outside the gene matches: 7. The chain's CDR3 is CASIPGTGNGYTF. CDR3 nucleotide sequence: TGTGCCAGCATTCCCGGGACAGGAAATGGCTACACCTTC.

The chain carries TRBV29-1 and TRBJ2-7, with TRBD1 matching over 7 bases. Germline trimming cut 6 bases from V and 0 bases from J; bases unmatched to any gene: 8. This CDR3 is built from 14 residues. Germline V gene sequence: CDR1 SQVTM, CDR2 ANQGSEA. CDR3 DNA: TGCAGCGTCCAGGGGGTGCAGAGCTCCTACGAGCAGTACTTC. Encoded protein: CSVQGVQSSYEQYF.

The chain joins TRBV27 to TRBJ2-3; the D is unclear. The CDR3 runs to 13 residues. CDR1 is MNHEY, CDR2 SMNVEV, per germline (reference sequence). V lost 5 bases, J lost 4 bases, and 10 bases lay in between. CDR3 bases: TGTGCCAGCAGTCGGCCCTCTTCAGATACGCAGTATTTT. Encoded protein: CASSRPSSDTQYF.

This sequence joins TRBV15 and TRBJ2-5; tentatively, D is TRBD2 (5 bases). The V end lost 0 bases, the J end lost 4 bases, and 9 bases lay between the germline ends. In germline, CDR1 is LNHNV, CDR2 YYDKDF (reference sequence). This CDR3 contains 14 residues. The CDR3: CATSRDGRGETQYF. DNA of the CDR3: TGTGCCACCAGCAGAGATGGGAGAGGAGAGACCCAGTACTTC.

The chain is built from TRBV7-9 and TRBJ1-1; D is ambiguous. With 4 bases removed from V and 1 base from J, the gap between germline ends came to 13 bases. The CDR3 runs to 15 residues. Germline V gene sequence: CDR1 SEHNR, CDR2 FQNEAQ (reference sequence). This CDR3 is CASSYSGKRNTEAFF. The CDR3 nucleotides are TGTGCCAGCAGCTACAGCGGGAAGAGGAACACTGAAGCTTTCTTT. The complete variable domain, with remaining parts taken from reference TRBV7-9 and TRBJ1-1, reads DTGVSQNPRHKITKRGQNVTFRCDPISEHNRLYWYRQTLGQGPEFLTYFQNEAQLEKSRLLSDRFSAERPKGSFSTLEIQRTEQGDSAMYLCASSYSGKRNTEAFFGQGTRLTVV.

V usage is TRBV18 and J usage is TRBJ2-7; 9 nucleotides match TRBD1. The CDR3 runs to 15 residues. Germline loops: CDR1 KGHSH, CDR2 LQKENI. V lost 2 bases, J lost 0 bases, and 2 bases stayed unmatched. The CDR3 sequence: CASSPGTGTSYEQYF. The CDR3 DNA is TGTGCCAGCTCACCAGGGACAGGGACCTCCTACGAGCAGTACTTC.

The chain employs TRBV5-8 and TRBJ2-5, with 7 bases lining up with TRBD1. Trimming at V came to 4 bases and at J to 5 bases, leaving 8 bases not matched to a gene. There are 14 residues in the CDR3. Germline V gene data show CDR1 as SGHTS and CDR2 as YDEGEE. In nucleotides, the CDR3 is TGTGCCAGCAGCCTGGGACAGATCAGGGAGACCCAGTACTTC. Its protein product is CASSLGQIRETQYF. The full variable domain, completed using reference TRBV5-8 and TRBJ2-5, is EAGVTQSPTHLIKTRGQQATLRCSPISGHTSVYWYQQALGLGLQFLLWYDEGEERNRGNFPPRFSGRQFPNYSSELNVNALELEDSALYLCASSLGQIRETQYFGPGTRLLVL.

This chain uses TRBV7-9 with TRBJ2-1; D is uncertain. V gave up 4 bases and J gave up 4 bases, with 20 bases separating them. The germline CDR1 and CDR2 sequences are SEHNR and FQNEAQ (reference sequence). CDR3 length: 17 residues. CDR3 bases: TGTGCCAGCAGCTCCCAAAAACTCGACCAGAAGTACAATGAGCAGTTCTTC. Protein: CASSSQKLDQKYNEQFF.

The chain carries TRBV2 and TRBJ2-1; the match to TRBD2 covers 11 bases. The CDR3 consists of 15 residues. The trim removed 2 bases at V and 7 bases at J, leaving 4 bases unmatched. CDR1 and CDR2 from the germline V gene are SNHLY and FYNNEI. The CDR3, as DNA: TGTGCCAGCAGTGAAATAGCGGGAGGGTGGAATGAGCAGTTCTTC. It is translated as CASSEIAGGWNEQFF. Supplemented by reference TRBV2 and TRBJ2-1, the full variable domain reads EPEVTQTPSHQVTQMGQEVILRCVPISNHLYFYWYRQILGQKVEFLVSFYNNEISEKSEIFDDQFSVERPDGSNFTLKIRSTKLEDSAMYFCASSEIAGGWNEQFFGPGTRLTVL.

The chain is built from TRBV6-2 or TRBV6-3 and TRBJ2-4; D unclear. Germline V CDR1 and CDR2: MNHEY, SVGEGT. This CDR3 spans 14 amino acids. Trimming removed 5 bases from V and 0 bases from J, with 8 bases in between. CDR3 sequence reads: CASSKELAKNIQYF. The CDR3 bases are TGTGCCAGCAGTAAGGAACTAGCCAAAAACATTCAGTACTTC.

V usage is TRBV7-9 and J usage is TRBJ1-1, with D possibly being TRBD1 (5 bases). This CDR3 region has 12 residues. V was pared by 3 bases and J by 6 bases, with 8 bases between. The germline CDR1 and CDR2 sequences are SEHNR and FQNEAQ (reference sequence). The CDR3 loop is CASSFGGAEAFF. CDR3 sequence (DNA): TGTGCCAGCAGCTTCGGGGGGGCTGAAGCTTTCTTT.

This rearrangement joins TRBV12-5 to TRBJ1-2; unclear D gene. Trimming took 4 bases from V and 8 from J, leaving 8 bases between them. The germline V gene has CDR1 LGHNT and CDR2 FRNRAP. This CDR3 region has 11 residues. The DNA for the CDR3 is TGTGCTAGTGGTTCTACCGAGGGCTACACCTTC. Encoded protein: CASGSTEGYTF.

This chain links TRBV15 with TRBJ2-5; D gene unclear. The germline CDR1 and CDR2 sequences are LNHNV and YYDKDF (reference sequence). There are 15 residues in the CDR3. Between the trimmed V and J ends, which lost 1 base and 7 bases, there was a span of 16 bases. The CDR3, as DNA: TGTGCCACCAGCAGAGGGCGCTCCGAGTTCGGGACCCAGTACTTC. It translates to CATSRGRSEFGTQYF.